Presented here are 30 T cell receptor beta chains from one specimen sequenced in a study of tissue T cells after allogeneic stem cell transplantation. Repertoires were generated with immunoSEQ multiplex PCR, while TCRdb's copy carries only in-frame clones and drops some. The sample has roughly 5,300 clones, roughly 56% seen once. Noted time point: mouse harvest day 7 after allogeneic transplant. Tail vein injection delivered 10^7 T-cell-depleted bone marrow cells and 10^6 splenic CD5+ T cells. The sample was gut tissue. The receptors come from a female BALB/c mouse given C57BL/6 T cells with graft-versus-host disease after an allogeneic hematopoietic cell transplant.

This clone counts as medium-sized. Germline and genes: mouse. The read ends 1 residue before the CDR3 terminus; that terminus is restored from the germline J gene. The V gene is TRBV13-3, the J gene TRBJ2-7; the match to TRBD2 covers 12 bases. The germline V gene has CDR1 NNHDY and CDR2 SYVADS. V shed 3 bases and J 6 bases; nucleotides not matched to a gene: 1. The CDR3 covers 13 residues. The CDR3 bases that were read are TGTGCCAGCAGTGGGACTGGGGGGGGTGAACAGTAC. Translation gives CASSGTGGGEQY. Given in full, the CDR3 is CASSGTGGGEQYF.

Points on this clone: These gene names are mouse names. The read ends 1 residue early relative to the CDR3; the germline J gene fills the gap. The chain links TRBV13-1 to TRBJ1-4, with D unclear. The germline gives CDR1 NSHNY, CDR2 SYGAGN. This CDR3 has 13 amino acids. The ends were cut back, 2 bases at V and 3 bases at J, with 5 bases in the middle. CDR3 DNA, as far as it was read: TGTGCCAGCAGTGAACACACCAACGAAAGATTATTT. Its protein is CASSEHTNERLF. The entire CDR3 sequence reads CASSEHTNERLFF.

This clone is labeled medium-sized. Genes and germline come from the mouse. The read stops 1 residue short of the end of the CDR3; the missing end is completed from the germline J gene. The chain employs TRBV19 and TRBJ2-1, with D possibly being TRBD1 or TRBD2 (5 bases each). Trimming removed 2 bases from V and 3 bases from J, with 9 bases in between. Germline V gene sequence: CDR1 FNHDT, CDR2 SITEND (reference sequence). CDR3 size: 14 residues. The chain's CDR3 is CASSIGALYAEQFF. CDR3 DNA (partial): TGTGCCAGCAGTATTGGGGCTCTCTATGCTGAGCAGTTC.

This clone was seen a handful of times. Any gene name here is a mouse gene name. The read stops 1 residue short of the end of the CDR3; the missing end is completed from the germline J gene. The chain links TRBV26 to TRBJ2-5, with a tentative D call TRBD1 (7 bases). The CDR3 covers 13 residues. The V gene lost 6 bases and the J gene lost 4 bases, with 11 bases spanning the gap. Germline assignment: CDR1 KGHPV and CDR2 FQNQEV (reference sequence). The CDR3 DNA, read in part, is TGTGCCAGCAGCCTCAGGGGGGAAGACACCCAGTAC. Amino acids: CASSLRGEDTQY. The whole CDR3 reads CASSLRGEDTQYF.

Comment on this clone: All gene names here are mouse names. Read data end 1 residue before the CDR3 end; the end is taken from the germline J gene. The chain joins TRBV12-2 to TRBJ1-4; 9 bases map to TRBD1. The CDR3 is 18 residues long. V was pared by 4 bases and J by 4 bases, with 15 bases of the junction left unmatched. Germline loops: CDR1 SGHLS, CDR2 HYDKME. The CDR3 protein is CASSPPQTGGAFNERLFF. CDR3 bases read: TGTGCCAGCTCCCCCCCACAAACAGGGGGCGCGTTCAACGAAAGATTATTT.

This clone has just a few counts. Gene and germline names: mouse. Read sequence stops 1 residue before the CDR3 end, and the germline J gene provides the missing end. This chain connects TRBV13-1 to TRBJ2-1, with TRBD2 matching 12 bases. The CDR3 is made up of 17 amino acids. Losses at the gene ends were 1 base for V and 0 bases for J; bases not matched to a gene: 2. From germline, CDR1 is NSHNY and CDR2 SYGAGN. Partial CDR3 DNA: TGTGCCAGCAGTGATCTGACTGGGGGGGCTAACTATGCTGAGCAGTTC. Protein product: CASSDLTGGANYAEQF. The complete CDR3 sequence is CASSDLTGGANYAEQFF.

On this clone itself: Genes and germline are mouse. The CDR3 end falls 1 residue outside the read, so it is completed with the germline J gene. The chain links TRBV13-3 to TRBJ1-2; tentative D call: TRBD1 (6 bases). The CDR3 sequence is 15 residues long. V was shortened by 0 bases and J by 4 bases, with 13 bases between the two germline ends. The germline V gene encodes CDR1 NNHDY and CDR2 SYVADS. This CDR3 reads CASSDAGGACSDYTF. Partial CDR3 DNA: TGTGCCAGCAGTGATGCTGGGGGGGCGTGCTCCGACTACACC.

This clone is deemed medium-sized (0.01 to 0.1%). Germline and genes here are mouse. The observed sequence ends 1 residue before the CDR3 terminus, with the missing tail filled in from the germline J gene. The rearrangement uses TRBV13-3 and TRBJ1-2; possibly TRBD1 for D (6 bases). Trimming cost V 2 bases and J 0 bases, with 8 bases left between them. The CDR3 length is 14 residues. CDR1 and CDR2 from the germline V gene are NNHDY and SYVADS. This chain's CDR3 is CASSEQGANSDYTF. CDR3 DNA (partial): TGTGCCAGCAGTGAACAGGGAGCAAACTCCGACTACACC.

This clone has only a few counts. Gene names denote mouse genes. The read terminates 1 residue ahead of where the CDR3 ends, so the germline J gene completes it. This chain links TRBV19 with TRBJ2-7, with 14 bases aligning to TRBD2. The junction had 4 bases not matched to a gene; V was cut back by 5 bases and J by 6 bases. The CDR3 is 14 amino acids. The V gene's germline CDR1 is FNHDT and CDR2 SITEND (reference sequence). The part of the CDR3 DNA that was read is TGTGCCAGCAGCAGGGGACTGGGGGGGCCTGAACAGTAC. It encodes CASSRGLGGPEQY. The entire CDR3 protein reads CASSRGLGGPEQYF.

Regarding this clone: The gene names given are mouse names. The read finishes 1 residue shy of the CDR3 end, and the germline J gene is used to complete it. The chain uses TRBV26 and TRBJ1-1; 7 bases fit TRBD1. CDR3 length: 14 residues. Trimming took 2 bases from V and 4 from J; bases not matched to a gene: 4. Germline CDR1 and CDR2: KGHPV and FQNQEV (reference sequence). CDR3 DNA, as far as it was read: TGTGCCAGCAGTCTGCGAGGGGGCGGCACAGAAGTCTTC. The encoded protein is CASSLRGGGTEVF. In full, the CDR3 reads CASSLRGGGTEVFF. Complete variable domain (other parts from reference TRBV26 and TRBJ1-1): NSKVIQTPRYLVKGQGQKAKMRCIPEKGHPVVFWYQQNKNNEFKFLINFQNQEVLQQIDMTEKRFSAECPSNSPCSLEIQSSEAGDSALYLCASSLRGGGTEVFFGKGTRLTVV.

On this clone: Gene names and germline match the mouse. The sequence runs out 1 residue before the end of the CDR3; the remainder is reconstructed from the germline J gene. The J gene is TRBJ2-3, the V gene TRBV23; no check of the table's D call, TRBD2, against the DNA was made. This CDR3 is 18 amino acids long. CDR1 is KGHTA, CDR2 FQNQQP, per germline. The DNA read from the CDR3 is TGCTCCAGCAGTCAATCGGGCTGGGGGGGCGCCGGTGCAGAAACGCTGTAT. It yields the protein CSSSQSGWGGAGAETLY. In full, the CDR3 reads CSSSQSGWGGAGAETLYF.

This clone was observed a handful of times. Gene names and germline match the mouse. Sequencing ends 1 residue short of the CDR3 end; the germline J gene provides the rest. The chain combines TRBV2 with TRBJ2-7; 7 bases match TRBD1. This CDR3 region has 14 residues. Germline trimming cut 4 bases from V and 4 bases from J; bases unmatched to any gene: 7. Germline CDR1 LGHNA, CDR2 YSYQKL. CDR3: CASSPRDSSYEQYF. CDR3 bases read: TGTGCCAGCAGCCCCCGGGACAGTTCTTATGAACAGTAC.

As regards this clone: The listed genes are named as in mouse. The read terminates 1 residue before the CDR3 end, so the remaining end is supplied by the germline J gene. The chain combines TRBV26 with TRBJ2-4; TRBD1 matches 8 bases. V trimming: 4 bases; J trimming: 4 bases; junction bases outside the gene matches: 1. CDR1 and CDR2 (germline): KGHPV, FQNQEV (reference sequence). The CDR3 has 13 residues. CDR3 protein: CASSQGQENTLYF. The CDR3 DNA, read in part, is TGTGCCAGCAGTCAGGGACAGGAAAACACCTTGTAC.

Concerning this clone: Gene names are mouse gene names. The CDR3 extends 1 residue past the end of the read, so its final part is completed from the germline J gene. The V gene is TRBV2, the J gene TRBJ2-1, with 9 bases matching TRBD2. Germline V gene data show CDR1 as LGHNA and CDR2 as YSYQKL. V dropped 3 bases and J dropped 6; count of bases not matched to a gene: 6. CDR3 length: 15 residues. CDR3 in amino acids: CASSQETGGSAEQFF. The DNA read from the CDR3 is TGTGCCAGCAGCCAGGAAACTGGGGGGAGTGCTGAGCAGTTC.

Concerning this clone itself: These gene names are mouse names. From the germline J gene comes the end of the CDR3, since the read stops 1 residue before it. The chain links TRBV13-2 to TRBJ1-2; D might be TRBD1 (6 bases). Germline CDR1 NNHNN, CDR2 SYGAGS (reference sequence). Trimming pared 2 bases from V and 0 bases from J, leaving 8 bases between. This CDR3 spans 14 amino acids. CDR3 sequence reads: CASGEQGSNSDYTF. The sequenced CDR3 bases are TGTGCCAGCGGTGAACAGGGTTCAAACTCCGACTACACC.

This clone has only a few counts. Any gene name here is a mouse gene name. The read terminates 1 residue before the CDR3 end, so the remaining end is supplied by the germline J gene. The chain has TRBV3 and TRBJ2-5, with 7 bases aligning to TRBD1. The V and J ends lost 1 base and 2 bases, in that order; junction bases with no gene match: 3. Per the germline V gene, CDR1 is SNHLY and CDR2 is FYNGKV (reference sequence). CDR3 size: 15 residues. CDR3 bases read: TGTGCCAGCAGCTTAGAGGGACAGTTCCAAGACACCCAGTAC. Its translation: CASSLEGQFQDTQY. The full CDR3 sequence reads CASSLEGQFQDTQYF.

This clone has a handful of counts. Gene and germline names: mouse. This CDR3 reads CSSRTGEKVFF. The DNA read from the CDR3 is TGCTCCAGCCGGACAGGGGAAAAAGTCTTC. The chain carries TRBV23 and TRBJ1-1; TRBD1 is the table's D call and was not checked against the DNA. Read data end 1 residue before the CDR3 end; the end is taken from the germline J gene. The germline CDR1 and CDR2 sequences are KGHTA and FQNQQP. CDR3 size: 11 residues.

A note on this clone: Gene names refer to mouse genes. The read falls 1 residue short of the CDR3 end, and the missing part is taken from the germline J gene. V and J are TRBV26 and TRBJ2-3, with 8 bases lining up with TRBD2. Germline values: CDR1 KGHPV, CDR2 FQNQEV (reference sequence). V gave up 3 bases and J gave up 0 bases; unmatched junction bases: 2. The length of the CDR3 is 15 residues. CDR3 loop: CASSLGGGSAETLYF. The sequenced part of the CDR3 DNA is TGTGCCAGCAGTCTTGGGGGGGGTAGTGCAGAAACGCTGTAT.

Remarks on this clone: All gene names here are mouse names. The sequenced fragment ends 1 residue before the CDR3 boundary, so the rest is inferred from the germline J gene. This chain joins TRBV23 and TRBJ2-7; TRBD1, the D gene given by the table, was not confirmed from the DNA. The CDR3 totals 14 residues. Per the germline V gene, CDR1 is KGHTA and CDR2 is FQNQQP. CDR3 residues: CSSSGGQGAHEQYF. Partial CDR3 DNA: TGCTCCAGCAGTGGGGGACAGGGGGCGCATGAACAGTAC.

This clone was counted only a few times. All gene names here are mouse names. The CDR3 end is not reached by the read, which stops 1 residue before it; the germline J gene fills it in. The chain recombines TRBV3 with TRBJ2-7, with TRBD2 identical over 7 bases. The CDR3 loop spans 13 amino acids. Germline V gives CDR1 SNHLY, CDR2 FYNGKV (reference sequence). After removal of 1 base from V and 7 bases from J, the junction contained 4 bases not matched to a gene. The CDR3 reads CASSLVRGGEQYF. The DNA read from the CDR3 is TGTGCCAGCAGCTTAGTCCGGGGGGGAGAACAGTAC.

This clone was detected a few times. Genes and germline are mouse. The CDR3 extends 1 residue past the end of the read, so its final part is completed from the germline J gene. This chain joins TRBV3 and TRBJ2-2, with 9 bases fitting TRBD2. The trim removed 5 bases at V and 0 bases at J, leaving 4 bases unmatched. Per the germline V gene, CDR1 is SNHLY and CDR2 is FYNGKV (reference sequence). The CDR3 is made up of 16 amino acids. The DNA read from the CDR3 is TGTGCCAGCAGCCCCCGACTGGGGGCAAACACCGGGCAGCTCTAC. It yields the protein CASSPRLGANTGQLY. The whole CDR3 sequence reads CASSPRLGANTGQLYF.

A note on this clone: Mouse gene names and germline throughout. Sequencing ends 1 residue short of the CDR3 end; the germline J gene provides the rest. V and J are TRBV3 and TRBJ2-4; 7 bases map to TRBD1. The CDR3 runs 14 residues. J lost 2 bases, V lost 5 bases, and 4 bases had no gene match. Germline V CDR1 and CDR2: SNHLY, FYNGKV (reference sequence). The covered CDR3 bases are TGTGCCAGCAGCATCACAGGGGATCAAAACACCTTGTAC. It is translated as CASSITGDQNTLY. In full, the CDR3 is CASSITGDQNTLYF.

The sample holds a few counts of this clone. The gene names given are mouse names. From the germline J gene comes the end of the CDR3, since the read stops 1 residue before it. The chain couples TRBV20 to TRBJ2-5; no firm D call. Germline loops: CDR1 GFQATS, CDR2 STVNSAI. The germline V and J ends were trimmed by 6 bases and 2 bases, with 0 bases remaining between them. This CDR3 is built from 9 residues. Incomplete CDR3 DNA: TGTGGTGCCCAAGACACCCAGTAC. Translation gives CGAQDTQY. In full, the CDR3 reads CGAQDTQYF.

Details on this clone: Gene names and germline refer to mouse. The read gets to within 1 residue of the CDR3 end, and the germline J gene fills in the rest. This chain uses TRBV26 with TRBJ2-4, with a tentative D call TRBD1 (5 bases). Per germline, CDR1 KGHPV and CDR2 FQNQEV (reference sequence). The CDR3 has 13 amino acids. Trimming pared 5 bases from V and 2 bases from J, leaving 8 bases between. The CDR3: CASSVTDQNTLYF. The covered CDR3 bases are TGTGCCAGCAGTGTGACAGATCAAAACACCTTGTAC.

Worth noting for this clone: Germline and genes here are mouse. The missing CDR3 end, 1 residue past where the read stops, is filled in from the germline J gene. The chain joins TRBV16 to TRBJ2-5; TRBD2 agrees at 12 bases. The ends lost 5 bases at V and 0 bases at J; junction bases unmatched: 3. Germline V gives CDR1 SGHSA, CDR2 FRNQAP. The CDR3 is 16 amino acids. Partial CDR3 DNA: TGTGCAAGCAGCGGGGACTGGGGGGTTAACCAAGACACCCAGTAC. This codes for CASSGDWGVNQDTQY. The entire CDR3 protein reads CASSGDWGVNQDTQYF. The entire variable domain, with the rest obtained from reference TRBV16 and TRBJ2-5, is as follows: NAGVIQTPRHKVTGKGQEATLWCEPISGHSAVFWYRQTIVQGLEFLTYFRNQAPIDDSGMPKERFSAQMPNQSHSTLKIQSTQPQDSAVYLCASSGDWGVNQDTQYFGPGTRLLVL.

As concerns this clone: Each gene name is a mouse one. The chain's CDR3 is CASSPGNSDYTF. The DNA read from the CDR3 is TGTGCCAGCAGTCCAGGGAACTCCGACTACACC. The chain couples TRBV24 to TRBJ1-2; perhaps TRBD1 as D (5 bases). From the germline J gene comes the end of the CDR3, since the read stops 1 residue before it. The CDR3 is made up of 12 amino acids. The V end was cut by 4 bases, the J end by 2 bases, with 5 bases between. Per germline, CDR1 KGHTA and CDR2 FRNEEI.

Regarding this clone: All gene names here are mouse names. Coverage ceases 1 residue before the CDR3 finishes, and the germline J gene fills in the end. The V and J genes are TRBV16 and TRBJ2-3; 11 nucleotides align to TRBD2. CDR3 length: 16 residues. The J segment lost 2 bases and the V segment lost 1 base, leaving 2 bases of the junction unmatched. The germline V gene has CDR1 SGHSA and CDR2 FRNQAP. The CDR3 region is CASSLGTGGSAETLYF. Incomplete CDR3 DNA: TGTGCAAGCAGCTTAGGGACTGGGGGGTCTGCAGAAACGCTGTAT.

Concerning this clone: The gene names here belong to mouse. The CDR3 end lies 1 residue beyond the end of the read and is filled in from the germline J gene. V gene TRBV26 combines with J gene TRBJ1-1; 7 positions agree with TRBD1. V lost 4 bases and J lost 0; bases outside the gene matches: 2. The germline V gene has CDR1 KGHPV and CDR2 FQNQEV (reference sequence). The CDR3 covers 14 residues. CDR3 DNA (partial): TGTGCCAGCAGTCGACAGGGTTCAAACACAGAAGTCTTC. Residues: CASSRQGSNTEVF. The entire CDR3 sequence reads CASSRQGSNTEVFF.

This clone was seen a single time. The genes and germline here are from mouse. The CDR3 goes on 1 residue after the read ends, and that part is filled in from the germline J gene. The rearrangement uses TRBV31 and TRBJ2-5, with TRBD2 matching over 11 bases. The CDR3 consists of 15 residues. J lost 2 bases, V lost 0 bases, and 1 base had no gene match. In germline, CDR1 is GKSSPN, CDR2 SITVG. CDR3 bases read: TGTGCCTGGAGTCTTGGACTGGGGGGCCAAGACACCCAGTAC. It yields the protein CAWSLGLGGQDTQY. The whole CDR3 region reads CAWSLGLGGQDTQYF.

A few counts support this clone. The gene names here belong to mouse. Sequencing ends 1 residue short of the CDR3 end; the germline J gene provides the rest. This chain joins TRBV26 and TRBJ1-2; TRBD1 is a possible D gene (6 bases). The length of the CDR3 is 13 residues. CDR1 KGHPV and CDR2 FQNQEV come from the germline V gene (reference sequence). V lost 5 bases and J 0 bases, leaving 7 bases between the germline ends. CDR3: CASSTGSNSDYTF. The CDR3 bases that were read are TGTGCCAGCAGTACAGGGTCAAACTCCGACTACACC.